Listed here are 17 T cell receptor beta chains from one sample, sequenced in a study of CD8 T cells in Susac syndrome. Reverse transcription of about 0.5 to 1 ug RNA used random hexamers. TCRdb passed the immunoSEQ multiplex PCR reads through MiXCR, listing each CDR3 protein once. The table has 95,000 to 150,000 distinct CDR3 sequences, 85% to 95% seen once; the top ten hold less than 0.3%. Sequencing was carried out using CD8+ T cells from PBMCs. These receptors originate from a human donor with Susac syndrome.

The V call is TRBV18, the J call TRBJ1-2; 8 bases map to TRBD1. Germline V CDR1 and CDR2: KGHSH, LQKENI. The CDR3 length is 14 residues. V lost 3 bases to trimming and J lost 8 bases; unmatched junction nucleotides: 8. The CDR3 nucleotides read TGTGCCAGCTCACCCTGGGACAGGACCCCCGGCTACACCTTC. This gives the protein CASSPWDRTPGYTF.

CDR3 sequence: CASSPWTLGGELFF. In DNA form, the CDR3 reads TGTGCCAGCAGCCCATGGACCTTGGGCGGGGAGCTGTTTTTT. The chain combines TRBV7-8 with TRBJ2-2; D is unclear. Trimming took off 5 bases at V and 7 bases at J, with 14 bases between the two ends. Per the germline V gene, CDR1 is SGHVS and CDR2 is FQNEAQ. This CDR3 is 14 amino acids long.

This chain uses TRBV20-1 with TRBJ1-1; D ambiguous. Germline values: CDR1 DFQATT, CDR2 SNEGSKA (reference sequence). The CDR3 spans 15 residues. Trimming removed 0 bases at V and 4 bases at J, with 15 bases between. In DNA, the CDR3 is TGCAGTGCTAGAGATTTTAGAGAAAGCGGCACTGAAGCTTTCTTT. It specifies CSARDFRESGTEAFF.

The chain employs TRBV5-6 and TRBJ2-3; 7 bases fit TRBD2. The CDR3 contains 15 residues. Germline V CDR1 and CDR2: SGHDT, YYEEEE. With 0 bases clipped from V and 2 bases from J, the junction kept 3 bases outside the gene matches. The CDR3 sequence: CASSLASGVTDTQYF. The CDR3 nucleotides are TGTGCCAGCAGCTTGGCCAGCGGGGTCACAGATACGCAGTATTTT.

The J gene is TRBJ2-7, the V gene TRBV5-6, with D perhaps matching TRBD2 (5 bases). V was trimmed by 2 bases and J by 6 bases, leaving 21 bases between them. Germline CDR1 is SGHDT and CDR2 is YYEEEE. The CDR3 runs to 16 residues. The CDR3 sequence is CASSFESERLLGEQYF. CDR3 nucleotides: TGTGCCAGCAGCTTCGAGAGTGAGCGGTTGTTGGGCGAGCAGTACTTC.

This clonotype was seen just once. V usage is TRBV9 and J usage is TRBJ1-2; 9 bases align to TRBD1. CDR3 length: 15 residues. Per germline, CDR1 SGDLS and CDR2 YYNGEE. With 3 bases clipped from V and 4 bases from J, the junction kept 7 bases outside the gene matches. The CDR3 sequence: CASSDRDREGYGYTF. CDR3 in DNA: TGTGCCAGCAGCGACCGGGACAGGGAGGGCTATGGCTACACCTTC.

This sequence joins TRBV15 and TRBJ2-4, with TRBD1 as a possible D gene (6 bases). The CDR3 covers 16 residues. Germline V CDR1 and CDR2: LNHNV, YYDKDF (reference sequence). V was clipped by 3 bases and J by 6 bases, with 18 bases between them. The CDR3 DNA reads as TGTGCCACCAGCAGTCACTCAGGGGAGTCCCGAAACATTCAGTACTTC. It specifies CATSSHSGESRNIQYF.

The chain is built from TRBV20-1 and TRBJ2-5, with 7 bases fitting TRBD1. After removal of 0 bases from V and 6 bases from J, the junction contained 7 bases not matched to a gene. CDR1 DFQATT and CDR2 SNEGSKA come from the germline V gene (reference sequence). The CDR3 totals 14 residues. DNA of the CDR3: TGCAGTGCTAGAGAGGCCGCAGGGGGACAGACCCAGTACTTC. Its protein product is CSAREAAGGQTQYF.

The chain has TRBV13 and TRBJ1-6; a weak D match, TRBD1 (5 bases). Germline V lookup: CDR1 PRHDT, CDR2 FYEKMQ (reference sequence). Trimming left V 5 bases short and J 9 bases short, with 8 bases between. There are 12 residues in the CDR3. This CDR3 reads CASSTTGSPLHF. DNA of the CDR3: TGTGCCAGCAGCACCACAGGTTCACCCCTCCACTTT.

As regards this clonotype: One end of the junction fails to match germline, which may point to a read error. The CDR3 nucleotides read TGTGCTAGTGGTTTGGACACAGGATCTCCATTT. Translated, it gives CASGLDTGSPF. The chain joins TRBV12-5 to TRBJ1-5, with D maybe TRBD1 (5 bases). There are 11 residues in the CDR3. CDR1 and CDR2 (germline): LGHNT, FRNRAP.

The V call is TRBV6-2 or TRBV6-3, the J call TRBJ1-1, with D possibly TRBD1 on 6 matching bases. The CDR3 totals 12 residues. Germline V lookup: CDR1 MNHEY, CDR2 SVGEGT. V lost 4 bases and J lost 7, with 10 bases in between. The CDR3 coding sequence is TGTGCCAGCAGTTTTAACAGGGTTGAAGCTTTCTTT. Translated, it gives CASSFNRVEAFF.

The CDR3 DNA reads TGTGCCAGCAGTGCTGGCGCAGGGACTCTGGATGGCTACACCTTC. Amino acid sequence: CASSAGAGTLDGYTF. The chain carries TRBV6-5 and TRBJ1-2; tentative D call: TRBD1 (5 bases). Germline V gene lookup returns CDR1 MNHEY and CDR2 SVGAGI. V gave up 5 bases and J gave up 6 bases, with 19 bases separating them. The CDR3 is 15 residues long.

The chain is built from TRBV27 and TRBJ2-7, with TRBD1 as a possible D gene (5 bases). V lost 2 bases, J lost 3 bases, and 8 bases lay in between. The germline V gene encodes CDR1 MNHEY and CDR2 SMNVEV (reference sequence). The CDR3 totals 13 residues. In DNA, the CDR3 is TGTGCCAGCAGTTTAATCCAGGGCTACGAGCAGTACTTC. This encodes CASSLIQGYEQYF.

V gene TRBV5-1 combines with J gene TRBJ1-1; a weak D match, TRBD1 (5 bases). This CDR3 comprises 15 residues. The germline V and J ends were trimmed by 3 bases and 8 bases, with 20 bases remaining between them. The germline gives CDR1 SGHRS, CDR2 YFSETQ. The CDR3 nucleotides are TGCGCCAGCAGCTCCCTAGGGGATAACCCCCCCGAAGCTTTCTTT. Translation: CASSSLGDNPPEAFF.

The V and J genes are TRBV11-3 and TRBJ2-2; either TRBD1 or TRBD2 may supply D (6 bases each). The length of the CDR3 is 15 residues. Between the trimmed V and J ends, which lost 5 bases and 3 bases, there was a span of 13 bases. Germline loops: CDR1 SGHNT, CDR2 YENEEA. CDR3: CASSPTGADTGELFF. Here the CDR3 DNA reads TGTGCCAGCAGCCCCACGGGGGCCGACACCGGGGAGCTGTTTTTT.

This chain connects TRBV29-1 to TRBJ1-5; possibly TRBD1 for D (5 bases). The CDR3 extends over 15 amino acids. Germline V gene lookup returns CDR1 SQVTM and CDR2 ANQGSEA. The V end lost 0 bases, the J end lost 5 bases, and 14 bases lay between the germline ends. The CDR3 DNA reads TGCAGCGTTGAAGATGGAAGGGGCAGTGATCAGCCCCAGCATTTT. Its protein is CSVEDGRGSDQPQHF.

In DNA, the CDR3 is TGCAGTGGCGTTGACTCGCACCGACGGCAGTTCTTC. Translating gives CSGVDSHRRQFF. This chain links TRBV20-1 with TRBJ2-1, with D unresolved. Trimming removed 7 bases from V and 12 bases from J, with 19 bases in between. The CDR3 loop spans 12 amino acids. Germline V gene data show CDR1 as DFQATT and CDR2 as SNEGSKA (reference sequence).